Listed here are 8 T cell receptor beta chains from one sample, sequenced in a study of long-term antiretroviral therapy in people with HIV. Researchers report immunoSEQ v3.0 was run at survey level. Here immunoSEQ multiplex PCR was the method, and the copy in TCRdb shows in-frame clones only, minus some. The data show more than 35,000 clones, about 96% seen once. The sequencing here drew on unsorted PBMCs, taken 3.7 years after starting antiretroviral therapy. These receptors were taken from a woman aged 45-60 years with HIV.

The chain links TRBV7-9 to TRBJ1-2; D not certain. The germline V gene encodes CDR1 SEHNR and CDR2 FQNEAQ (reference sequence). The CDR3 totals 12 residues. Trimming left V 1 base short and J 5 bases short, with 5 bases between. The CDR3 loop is CASSLGGYGYTF. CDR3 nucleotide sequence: TGTGCCAGCAGCTTAGGGGGATATGGCTACACCTTC.

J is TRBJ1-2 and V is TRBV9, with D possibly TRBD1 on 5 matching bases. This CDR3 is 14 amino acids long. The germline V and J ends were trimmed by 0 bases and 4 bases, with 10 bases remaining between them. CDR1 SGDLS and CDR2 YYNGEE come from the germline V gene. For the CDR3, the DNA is TGTGCCAGCAGCGTAGGCAGGGAGGGCTATGGCTACACCTTC. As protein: CASSVGREGYGYTF.

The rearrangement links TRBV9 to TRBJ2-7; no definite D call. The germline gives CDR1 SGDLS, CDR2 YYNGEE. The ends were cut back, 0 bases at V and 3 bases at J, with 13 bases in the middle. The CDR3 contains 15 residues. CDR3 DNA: TGTGCCAGCAGCGTAGGAACCGGACGGCTCTACGAGCAGTACTTC. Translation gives CASSVGTGRLYEQYF. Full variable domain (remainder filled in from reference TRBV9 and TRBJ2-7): DSGVTQTPKHLITATGQRVTLRCSPRSGDLSVYWYQQSLDQGLQFLIQYYNGEERAKGNILERFSAQQFPDLHSELNLSSLELGDSALYFCASSVGTGRLYEQYFGPGTRLTVT.

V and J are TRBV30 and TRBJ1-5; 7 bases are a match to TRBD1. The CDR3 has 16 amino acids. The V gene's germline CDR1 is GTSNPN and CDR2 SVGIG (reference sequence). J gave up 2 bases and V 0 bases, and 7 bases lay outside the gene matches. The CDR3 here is CAWSVLAGQGNQPQHF. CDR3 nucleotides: TGTGCCTGGAGTGTACTAGCTGGACAGGGCAATCAGCCCCAGCATTTT.

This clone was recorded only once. The CDR3 nucleotides are TGTGCCAGCAGCTTGGGCGAGGAGACCCAGTACTTC. Translation gives CASSLGEETQYF. The J gene is TRBJ2-5, the V gene TRBV7-9; no firm D call. The CDR3 has 12 amino acids. CDR1 SEHNR and CDR2 FQNEAQ come from the germline V gene (reference sequence). Trimming stripped 3 bases from V and 5 bases from J, with 7 bases between.

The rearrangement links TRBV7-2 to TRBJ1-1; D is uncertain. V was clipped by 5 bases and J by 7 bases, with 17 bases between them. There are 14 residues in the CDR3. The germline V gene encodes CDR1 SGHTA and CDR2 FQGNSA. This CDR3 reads CASSPGPGVFEAFF. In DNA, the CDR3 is TGTGCCAGCAGCCCTGGCCCCGGGGTCTTTGAAGCTTTCTTT.

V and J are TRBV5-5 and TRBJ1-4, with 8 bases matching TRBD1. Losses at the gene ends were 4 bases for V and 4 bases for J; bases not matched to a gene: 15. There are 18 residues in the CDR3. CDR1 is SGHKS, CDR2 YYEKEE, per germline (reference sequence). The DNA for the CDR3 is TGTGCCAGCAGCCCGACCGGGGCAGGGGGCATTTATAATGAAAAACTGTTTTTT. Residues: CASSPTGAGGIYNEKLFF.

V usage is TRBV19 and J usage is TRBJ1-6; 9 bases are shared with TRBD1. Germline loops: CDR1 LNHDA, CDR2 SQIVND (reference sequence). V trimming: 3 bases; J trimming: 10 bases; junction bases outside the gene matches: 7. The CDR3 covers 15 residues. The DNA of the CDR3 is TGTGCCAGTAGTATGGCCGGGACAGGGAGGTCACCCCTCCACTTT. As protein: CASSMAGTGRSPLHF.